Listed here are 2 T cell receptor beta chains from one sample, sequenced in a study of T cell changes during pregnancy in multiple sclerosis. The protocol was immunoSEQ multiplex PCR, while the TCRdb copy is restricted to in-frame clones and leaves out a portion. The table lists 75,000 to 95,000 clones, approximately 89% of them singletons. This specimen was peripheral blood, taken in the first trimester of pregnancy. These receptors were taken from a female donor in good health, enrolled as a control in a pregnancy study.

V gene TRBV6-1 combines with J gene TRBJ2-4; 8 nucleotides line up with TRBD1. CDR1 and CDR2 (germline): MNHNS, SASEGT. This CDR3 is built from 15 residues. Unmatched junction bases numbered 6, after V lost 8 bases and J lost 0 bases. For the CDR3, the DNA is TGTGCCAGCGGAACAGGGGGAGTAGCCAAAAACATTCAGTACTTC. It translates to CASGTGGVAKNIQYF.

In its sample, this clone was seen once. CDR3 bases: TGTGCCAGCAGCCCCAGTGGAGGGGGCGGCGAGCAGTACTTC. The encoded protein is CASSPSGGGGEQYF. The chain employs TRBV7-3 and TRBJ2-7; the D gene is possibly TRBD1 (7 bases). The germline V gene encodes CDR1 SGHTA and CDR2 FQGTGA. The CDR3 extends over 14 amino acids. V lost 5 bases and J 6 bases, leaving 17 bases between the germline ends.